One and the same sample provided the 30 T cell receptor beta chains below, sequenced in a study of radiotherapy plus CTLA-4 blockade in lung cancer. Repertoires were generated with immunoSEQ multiplex PCR, while TCRdb's copy carries only in-frame clones and drops some. The sample records about 40,000 clones, 70% to 90% being singletons. The specimen comprised peripheral blood, sampled from a patient treated with radiotherapy plus ipilimumab. These TCRs come from a human donor with non-small cell lung cancer whose response to radiotherapy plus ipilimumab could not be evaluated.

This chain uses TRBV6-1 with TRBJ2-1; 8 bases are shared with TRBD2. This CDR3 has 15 residues. After removal of 7 bases from V and 0 bases from J, the junction contained 5 bases not matched to a gene. Germline loops: CDR1 MNHNS, CDR2 SASEGT. CDR3 in DNA: TGTGCCAGCAAAACTAGCGGTGGCTCCTACAATGAGCAGTTCTTC. Protein: CASKTSGGSYNEQFF.

As concerns this clone: One end of the junction does not line up with germline, which may come from a read error. The chain couples TRBV28 to TRBJ1-5; weak D call: TRBD1 (5 bases). The germline gives CDR1 MDHEN, CDR2 SYDVKM. The CDR3 has 16 amino acids. The CDR3 DNA is TGTGTCAGCAGGAAACAGACAGTCTATAGCAATCAGCCCCAGCATTTT. Its translation is CVSRKQTVYSNQPQHF.

This clone was recorded once. The chain carries TRBV27 and TRBJ2-1, with 7 bases that match TRBD2. J lost 10 bases, V lost 3 bases, and 12 bases had no gene match. The CDR3 length is 15 residues. Germline values: CDR1 MNHEY, CDR2 SMNVEV (reference sequence). The CDR3 DNA follows: TGTGCCAGCAGTTTTATCGCGGGAGCTTTCCGAGAGCAGTTCTTC. Translated, it gives CASSFIAGAFREQFF.

The V call is TRBV9, the J call TRBJ2-5; 7 bases align to TRBD1. V trimming: 0 bases; J trimming: 2 bases; junction bases outside the gene matches: 16. From germline, CDR1 is SGDLS and CDR2 YYNGEE. This CDR3 comprises 19 residues. The CDR3 sequence is CASSVGLYLPRGRQETQYF. The CDR3 nucleotides read TGTGCCAGCAGCGTAGGCCTATACCTCCCTAGGGGGCGACAAGAGACCCAGTACTTC.

The chain combines TRBV15 with TRBJ2-5; D perhaps matches TRBD1 (6 bases). This CDR3 has 15 amino acids. Trimming removed 8 bases at V and 4 bases at J, with 20 bases between. CDR1 and CDR2 (germline): LNHNV, YYDKDF (reference sequence). The CDR3 DNA follows: TGTGCCACCCAGCAGGGGACGGGTGAGGTAGAGACCCAGTACTTC. It specifies CATQQGTGEVETQYF.

The chain employs TRBV18 and TRBJ2-5; the D gene is possibly TRBD2 (6 bases). From germline, CDR1 is KGHSH and CDR2 LQKENI. The CDR3 loop spans 13 amino acids. Deletions cut 5 bases from V and 11 bases from J, with 18 bases between. For the CDR3, the DNA is TGTGCCAGCTCAGGGGACTTTAGAGGGGCGCAGTACTTC. Protein: CASSGDFRGAQYF.

The gene calls are TRBV11-1 and TRBJ2-5, with 7 bases identical to TRBD2. The J segment lost 3 bases and the V segment lost 5 bases, leaving 9 bases of the junction unmatched. Per the germline V gene, CDR1 is SGHAT and CDR2 is FQDESV (reference sequence). The CDR3 covers 15 residues. The CDR3 coding sequence is TGTGCCAGCAGCGAAACCACCGGGGGGAAAGAGACCCAGTACTTC. Translated, it gives CASSETTGGKETQYF.

This clone appeared once. This chain connects TRBV21-1 to TRBJ2-4; no check of the table's D call, TRBD2, against the DNA was made. TRBV21-1 is a known pseudogene. The CDR3 is made up of 14 amino acids. The CDR3 DNA reads TGTGCCAGCAGGGAGACTAGCGGGAGGTTTGATCAGTACTTC. Translated: CASRETSGRFDQYF.

The genes are TRBV4-1 and TRBJ2-1; TRBD1 matches at 8 bases. Germline-derived CDR1 and CDR2 are MGHRA and YSYEKL. Trimming removed 5 bases from V and 6 bases from J; junction bases left unmatched: 9. The CDR3 is 15 amino acids. As DNA, the CDR3 is TGCGCCAGCAGCTCCGGGACAGGAGCTTCCAATGAGCAGTTCTTC. Translated: CASSSGTGASNEQFF.

V usage is TRBV11-2 and J usage is TRBJ2-1; D gene ambiguous. Trimming cost V 4 bases and J 3 bases, with 10 bases left between them. Germline CDR1 and CDR2: SGHAT and FQNNGV. The CDR3 totals 14 residues. DNA for the CDR3: TGTGCCAGCAGCTCCCGCGGCAGCTACAATGAGCAGTTCTTC. It encodes CASSSRGSYNEQFF. Combining the CDR3 with reference TRBV11-2 and TRBJ2-1 gives the whole variable domain EAGVAQSPRYKIIEKRQSVAFWCNPISGHATLYWYQQILGQGPKLLIQFQNNGVVDDSQLPKDRFSAERLKGVDSTLKIQPAKLEDSAVYLCASSSRGSYNEQFFGPGTRLTVL.

The genes are TRBV13 and TRBJ2-5; D perhaps matches TRBD2 (5 bases). The V end was cut by 5 bases, the J end by 11 bases, with 24 bases between. Per the germline V gene, CDR1 is PRHDT and CDR2 is FYEKMQ (reference sequence). The CDR3 sequence is 15 residues long. CDR3 protein: CASSTSGVASGEQYF. The CDR3 bases are TGTGCCAGCAGCACATCCGGGGTTGCCTCCGGTGAGCAGTACTTC.

This chain joins TRBV27 and TRBJ2-7, with 9 bases aligning to TRBD2. Germline V gives CDR1 MNHEY, CDR2 SMNVEV (reference sequence). There are 15 residues in the CDR3. Losses at the gene ends were 6 bases for V and 2 bases for J; bases not matched to a gene: 8. CDR3 DNA: TGTGCCAGCAGCCCGGGACTAGCACCGACCTACGAGCAGTACTTC. Amino acid sequence: CASSPGLAPTYEQYF.

The chain combines TRBV4-3 with TRBJ1-1, with 7 bases matching TRBD1. There are 14 residues in the CDR3. Germline loops: CDR1 LGHNA, CDR2 YSLEER. After removal of 3 bases from V and 1 base from J, the junction contained 2 bases not matched to a gene. The CDR3 coding sequence is TGCGCCAGCAGCCACAGACAGGGGAACACTGAAGCTTTCTTT. It specifies CASSHRQGNTEAFF.

The chain employs TRBV19 and TRBJ1-4; tentative D call: TRBD1 (6 bases). This CDR3 spans 17 amino acids. The germline gives CDR1 LNHDA, CDR2 SQIVND (reference sequence). Trimming removed 3 bases from V and 0 bases from J, with 14 bases in between. The DNA for the CDR3 is TGTGCCAGTAGTATTTCGGGACAACTCACAACTAATGAAAAACTGTTTTTT. This translates into CASSISGQLTTNEKLFF.

The chain joins TRBV5-6 to TRBJ2-5, with TRBD2 matching 8 bases. CDR3 length: 16 amino acids. Trimming took 2 bases from V and 4 from J; bases not matched to a gene: 10. CDR1 and CDR2 from the germline V gene are SGHDT and YYEEEE. CDR3 coding DNA: TGTGCCAGCAGCTTCACGTGGCGGGAGGTTGGAGAGACCCAGTACTTC. It translates to CASSFTWREVGETQYF. Based on the CDR3 plus reference TRBV5-6 and TRBJ2-5, the full variable domain is DAGVTQSPTHLIKTRGQQVTLRCSPKSGHDTVSWYQQALGQGPQFIFQYYEEEERQRGNFPDRFSGHQFPNYSSELNVNALLLGDSALYLCASSFTWREVGETQYFGPGTRLLVL.

The genes are TRBV5-1 and TRBJ2-1, with a possible D match to TRBD2 (5 bases). Trimming left V 2 bases short and J 7 bases short, with 13 bases between. The CDR3 has 14 amino acids. CDR1 is SGHRS and CDR2 is YFSETQ in the germline V gene. The CDR3 DNA reads as TGCGCCAGCAGCTTAGAGGGTAGGGCGAATGAGCAGTTCTTC. Amino acid sequence: CASSLEGRANEQFF.

CDR3 loop: CASRTRQQETQYF. DNA for the CDR3: TGTGCCAGTCGAACTCGACAGCAAGAGACCCAGTACTTC. The V call is TRBV19, the J call TRBJ2-5, with a possible D match to TRBD1 (5 bases). Between the trimmed V and J ends, which lost 8 bases and 2 bases, there was a span of 12 bases. Germline lookup yields CDR1 LNHDA and CDR2 SQIVND (reference sequence). The CDR3 length is 13 residues.

V and J are TRBV4-1 and TRBJ2-5; maybe TRBD1 (6 bases). Trimming left V 2 bases short and J 5 bases short, with 12 bases between. The CDR3 is 14 amino acids. Germline CDR1 reads MGHRA; CDR2 reads YSYEKL. The CDR3 spells CASSQSGTKETQYF. The CDR3 nucleotides are TGCGCCAGCAGCCAATCCGGGACAAAGGAGACCCAGTACTTC.

This chain joins TRBV10-3 and TRBJ1-3; D perhaps matches TRBD1 (6 bases). The CDR3 totals 13 residues. Germline V gene data show CDR1 as ENHRY and CDR2 as SYGVKD. The V end was cut by 8 bases, the J end by 3 bases, with 11 bases between. CDR3 sequence reads: CAIRGASGNTIYF. DNA for the CDR3: TGTGCCATCCGGGGGGCGAGTGGAAACACCATATATTTT.

Notes on this clone: The sample carries other DNA sequences with the same CDR3. In nucleotides, the CDR3 is TGCGCCAGCAGCCAAGGACAGCCTAGCACAGATACGCAGTATTTT. Encoded protein: CASSQGQPSTDTQYF. The V gene is TRBV4-3, the J gene TRBJ2-3, with D tentatively TRBD1 (5 bases). Trimming shortened V by 1 base and J by 0 bases, and 8 bases separated the two germline ends. CDR3 length: 15 amino acids. CDR1 and CDR2 (germline): LGHNA, YSLEER.

The chain is built from TRBV4-1 and TRBJ1-3, with 7 bases lining up with TRBD1. The germline V gene has CDR1 MGHRA and CDR2 YSYEKL. J gave up 2 bases and V 2 bases, and 0 bases lay outside the gene matches. The CDR3 is made up of 14 amino acids. DNA of the CDR3: TGCGCCAGCAGCCAACAGGGGGCTGGAAACACCATATATTTT. Translated: CASSQQGAGNTIYF.

Worth noting for this clone: Germline and junction disagree at one end, which may indicate a read error. In the same sample, other DNA sequences code for this CDR3. This CDR3 is CASSPGFRVPRGNTIYF. CDR3 bases: TGTGCCAGCAGTCCGGGGTTCCGGGTCCCACGGGGAAACACCATATACTTT. V is TRBV28 and J is TRBJ1-3; D not certain. The CDR3 has 17 residues. The germline V gene has CDR1 MDHEN and CDR2 SYDVKM. Filled out from reference TRBV28 and TRBJ1-3, the complete variable domain reads DVKVTQSSRYLVKRTGEKVFLECVQDMDHENMFWYRQDPGLGLRLIYFSYDVKMKEKGDIPEGYSVSREKKERFSLILESASTNQTSMYLCASSPGFRVPRGNTIYFGEGSWLTVV.

The gene calls are TRBV9 and TRBJ2-5, with TRBD1 matching over 8 bases. This CDR3 has 14 amino acids. Germline CDR1 reads SGDLS; CDR2 reads YYNGEE. With 4 bases clipped from V and 2 bases from J, the junction kept 4 bases outside the gene matches. The CDR3 DNA is TGTGCCAGCAGCCCCCGGACAGGGCAAGAGACCCAGTACTTC. Protein product: CASSPRTGQETQYF.

This CDR3 is CASSGDRLNQPQHF. The CDR3, as DNA: TGTGCCAGCAGCGGGGACAGGCTAAATCAGCCCCAGCATTTT. This chain links TRBV11-2 with TRBJ1-5; TRBD1 aligns across 8 bases. Germline assignment: CDR1 SGHAT and CDR2 FQNNGV. Trimming took 5 bases from V and 4 from J; bases not matched to a gene: 4. The CDR3 runs 14 residues.

This rearrangement joins TRBV6-1 to TRBJ1-1; the D gene is possibly TRBD1 (6 bases). Trimming pared 6 bases from V and 0 bases from J, leaving 14 bases between. Germline CDR1 MNHNS, CDR2 SASEGT. The CDR3 contains 15 residues. In nucleotides, the CDR3 is TGTGCCAGCAGGCGACAGGTCGACCTGAACACTGAAGCTTTCTTT. It codes for CASRRQVDLNTEAFF.

This clone has a single count. The chain couples TRBV11-3 to TRBJ2-7; D might be TRBD2 (5 bases). Trimming shortened V by 5 bases and J by 2 bases, and 16 bases separated the two germline ends. The CDR3 consists of 15 residues. Germline CDR1 reads SGHNT; CDR2 reads YENEEA. The CDR3 nucleotides read TGTGCCAGCAGCCGGGGATCGGATCGGGCCTACGAGCAGTACTTC. This encodes CASSRGSDRAYEQYF.

This clone has a handful of counts. V is TRBV6-5 and J is TRBJ1-4; no clear D. CDR1 is MNHEY, CDR2 SVGAGI, per germline. The CDR3 is 15 residues long. Trimming shortened V by 6 bases and J by 5 bases, and 16 bases separated the two germline ends. The CDR3 protein is CASSRDPGKNEKLFF. CDR3 nucleotide sequence: TGTGCCAGCAGCCGGGATCCAGGCAAGAATGAAAAACTGTTTTTT.

In DNA form, the CDR3 reads TGTGCCAGCCGAGGACTAGCGGGAGCTTGGGCAGATACGCAGTATTTT. It yields the protein CASRGLAGAWADTQYF. The rearrangement links TRBV27 to TRBJ2-3; 13 nucleotides align to TRBD2. The CDR3 is 16 amino acids. The germline V gene encodes CDR1 MNHEY and CDR2 SMNVEV (reference sequence). J gave up 4 bases and V 8 bases, and 9 bases lay outside the gene matches.

V and J are TRBV27 and TRBJ2-2, with 8 bases fitting TRBD2. Germline assignment: CDR1 MNHEY and CDR2 SMNVEV (reference sequence). The CDR3 totals 18 residues. V lost 2 bases to trimming and J lost 4 bases; unmatched junction nucleotides: 12. The CDR3 sequence: CASSLPSERESRTGELFF. The CDR3 DNA sequence: TGTGCCAGCAGTTTACCCAGTGAGCGGGAGTCTCGCACCGGGGAGCTGTTTTTT.

DNA of the CDR3: TGTGCCAGCAGCCCGAGAGGGACAGCTGGAAACACCATATATTTT. Amino acid sequence: CASSPRGTAGNTIYF. The genes are TRBV6-5 and TRBJ1-3; 7 positions match TRBD1. V gave up 6 bases and J gave up 2 bases; unmatched junction bases: 7. This CDR3 is 15 amino acids long. The V gene's germline CDR1 is MNHEY and CDR2 SVGAGI.